Below, 7 T cell receptor beta chains from the same sample are listed, as sequenced in a study of T cell repertoires in ileal Crohn's disease. Sequencing was performed with immunoSEQ multiplex PCR; in TCRdb, only in-frame clones are kept and a portion is missing. The sample has 15,000 or so clones, roughly 80% seen once. Regarding time point: inflamed ileum from the surgical specimen. Sequencing input: ileal tissue. These receptors were taken from an adult with Crohn's disease.

The chain carries TRBV6-4 and TRBJ2-3; 10 bases agree with TRBD2. The CDR3 has 15 amino acids. Trimming removed 3 bases from V and 5 bases from J; junction bases left unmatched: 5. CDR1 is MRHNA, CDR2 SNTAGT, per germline. The CDR3 spells CASSESGGAGDTQYF. The CDR3 bases are TGTGCCAGCAGTGAAAGCGGGGGGGCGGGAGATACGCAGTATTTT.

By its share, this clone is large (0.1 to 1%). V gene TRBV11-2 combines with J gene TRBJ2-7; D is undetermined. Germline CDR1 is SGHAT and CDR2 is FQNNGV. V gave up 2 bases and J gave up 2 bases, with 4 bases separating them. The CDR3 runs 12 residues. Here the CDR3 reads CASSLIPYEQYF. CDR3 in DNA: TGTGCCAGCAGCTTAATTCCCTACGAGCAGTACTTC.

The J gene is TRBJ2-5, the V gene TRBV5-1; weak D call: TRBD1 (6 bases). The CDR3 spans 15 residues. V lost 2 bases and J 1 base, leaving 12 bases between the germline ends. The V gene's germline CDR1 is SGHRS and CDR2 YFSETQ. The CDR3 coding sequence is TGCGCCAGCAGCTTTTCCGACAGGACCCAAGAGACCCAGTACTTC. Translating gives CASSFSDRTQETQYF. The variable domain in full, with the rest retrieved from reference TRBV5-1 and TRBJ2-5, is KAGVTQTPRYLIKTRGQQVTLSCSPISGHRSVSWYQQTPGQGLQFLFEYFSETQRNKGNFPGRFSGRQFSNSRSEMNVSTLELGDSALYLCASSFSDRTQETQYFGPGTRLLVL.

The chain uses TRBV2 and TRBJ2-3; 8 bases map to TRBD2. Germline loops: CDR1 SNHLY, CDR2 FYNNEI. This CDR3 spans 15 amino acids. This chain's CDR3 is CVSQKDSGAEDTQYF. Here the CDR3 DNA reads TGTGTATCCCAGAAGGATAGCGGGGCAGAAGATACGCAGTATTTT.

This clone showed up just a few times. This chain uses TRBV2 with TRBJ1-2; a possible D gene is TRBD1 (6 bases). The CDR3 contains 14 residues. The germline V and J ends were trimmed by 10 bases and 8 bases, with 23 bases remaining between them. Germline loops: CDR1 SNHLY, CDR2 FYNNEI. The CDR3 region has the DNA TGTGCCATTTTCAGGGGACCCACATCGGGCGGCTACACCTTC. Translated, it gives CAIFRGPTSGGYTF.

The chain links TRBV11-2 to TRBJ2-1; D is unclear. Germline CDR1 reads SGHAT; CDR2 reads FQNNGV. The CDR3 runs to 13 residues. V was pared by 5 bases and J by 8 bases, with 13 bases between. The CDR3 protein is CASSATVFDEQFF. The CDR3 DNA reads as TGTGCCAGCAGCGCGACCGTCTTTGATGAGCAGTTCTTC.

The CDR3: CASSLTWRSSGYEQYF. In DNA form, the CDR3 reads TGTGCCAGCAGTTTAACGTGGCGATCATCGGGGTACGAGCAGTACTTC. V and J are TRBV28 and TRBJ2-7; D perhaps matches TRBD2 (5 bases). CDR1 and CDR2 (germline): MDHEN, SYDVKM. The CDR3 is 16 amino acids. Trimming removed 2 bases at V and 4 bases at J, with 18 bases between. Together with reference TRBV28 and TRBJ2-7, the CDR3 gives the full variable domain: DVKVTQSSRYLVKRTGEKVFLECVQDMDHENMFWYRQDPGLGLRLIYFSYDVKMKEKGDIPEGYSVSREKKERFSLILESASTNQTSMYLCASSLTWRSSGYEQYFGPGTRLTVT.